These T cell receptor beta chains were read from a single sample in a study of T cell responses to AZD1222 COVID-19 vaccine. Produced via immunoSEQ multiplex PCR; TCRdb's table is partial and in-frame only. The data contain approximately 150,000 clones, roughly nine tenths of them seen just once; the ten biggest clones take up over 1.1%. The sequenced sample was peripheral blood, obtained on day 0 of AZD1222 vaccination. These receptors were taken from an adult in good health. Each CDR3 is given with its conserved first and last residue. A D gene is named only where the DNA matches it firmly. For some rows the clone size is stated as once, few or many, or as a class when expanded; others skip it.

J | size | V | D | CDR3 | DNA
TRBJ2-1 | NA | TRBV18 | NA | CASSPPYYNEQFF | TGTGCCAGCTCACCCCCGTACTACAATGAGCAGTTCTTC
TRBJ2-1 | NA | TRBV3-1/TRBV3-2 | NA | CASSQVGDSEQFF | TGTGCCAGCAGCCAAGTGGGGGATTCTGAGCAGTTCTTC
TRBJ1-6 | NA | TRBV5-4 | NA | CASSPHREPSSPLHF | TGTGCCAGCAGCCCCCATAGGGAGCCTAGTTCACCCCTCCACTTT
TRBJ1-2 | once | TRBV19 | NA | CASSKGDTSYYGYTF | TGTGCCAGTAGTAAGGGGGACACCTCATACTATGGCTACACCTTC
TRBJ1-4 | NA | TRBV5-8 | NA | CASSPSQGFNEKLFF | TGTGCCAGCAGCCCATCCCAGGGATTTAATGAAAAACTGTTTTTT
TRBJ2-3 | NA | TRBV3-1/TRBV3-2 | NA | CASSHTGVAPYTDTQYF | TGTGCCAGCAGCCACACCGGGGTAGCCCCCTACACAGATACGCAGTATTTT
TRBJ2-2 | NA | TRBV7-2 | NA | CASSFRGELFF | TGTGCCAGCAGCTTTAGGGGGGAGCTGTTTTTT
TRBJ2-5 | NA | TRBV6-1 | NA | CASSEGPVRVTQYF | TGTGCCAGCAGTGAAGGTCCAGTCCGTGTGACCCAGTACTTC
TRBJ2-7 | NA | TRBV7-6 | TRBD2 | CASSPLGLAGDEQYF | TGTGCCAGCAGCCCTCTAGGACTAGCGGGAGACGAGCAGTACTTC
TRBJ2-7 | NA | TRBV12-5 | NA | CASGPGTTSYEQYF | TGTGCTAGTGGTCCCGGGACAACCTCCTACGAGCAGTACTTC
TRBJ1-1 | NA | TRBV5-1 | NA | CASSREGAVGTEAFF | TGCGCCAGCAGCAGAGAGGGAGCTGTTGGCACTGAAGCTTTCTTT
TRBJ2-3 | few | TRBV7-3 | TRBD2 | CASSLGVAGNVDTQYF | TGTGCCAGCAGCTTAGGGGTAGCGGGAAATGTCGATACGCAGTATTTT
TRBJ2-1 | once | TRBV3-1/TRBV3-2 | NA | CASSQGTGKLYNEQFF | TGTGCCAGCAGCCAAGGGACCGGGAAATTATACAATGAGCAGTTCTTC
TRBJ2-2 | NA | TRBV9 | TRBD2 | CASTSGTNTGELFF | TGTGCCAGCACTAGCGGGACGAACACCGGGGAGCTGTTTTTT
TRBJ1-1 | NA | TRBV6-5 | NA | CASSLPDRSNTEAFF | TGTGCCAGCAGTCTACCCGACAGGTCGAACACTGAAGCTTTCTTT
TRBJ1-2 | NA | TRBV29-1 | NA | CSVVGGHLDGYTF | TGCAGCGTTGTAGGGGGGCATTTGGATGGCTACACCTTC
TRBJ1-1 | NA | TRBV7-3 | NA | CASSLQGDTEAFF | TGTGCCAGCAGCTTGCAGGGAGACACTGAAGCTTTCTTT
TRBJ2-2 | NA | TRBV3-1/TRBV3-2 | NA | CASSQRWAGELFF | TGTGCCAGCAGCCAACGCTGGGCCGGGGAGCTGTTTTTT
TRBJ1-1 | once | TRBV5-4 | NA | CASSLRLSRTTNTEAFF | TGTGCCAGCAGCTTGAGGTTATCCCGGACCACGAACACTGAAGCTTTCTTT
TRBJ1-3 | NA | TRBV2 | NA | CASSEYGWGNTIYF | TGTGCCAGCAGTGAGTACGGATGGGGAAACACCATATATTTT
TRBJ2-5 | NA | TRBV10-1 | TRBD2 | CASSGGAAGDQETQYF | TGCGCCAGCAGTGGAGGGGCCGCGGGAGACCAAGAGACCCAGTACTTC
TRBJ2-7 | NA | TRBV5-1 | TRBD2 | CASSFDAGGLHEQYF | TGCGCCAGCAGCTTCGATGCGGGAGGGTTACACGAGCAGTACTTC
TRBJ1-2 | NA | TRBV18 | TRBD1 | CASSPISDRDYGYTF | TGTGCCAGCTCGCCAATCTCTGACAGGGACTATGGCTACACCTTC
TRBJ2-5 | few | TRBV28 | NA | CASQNAGTQETQYF | TGTGCCAGCCAGAATGCAGGAACCCAAGAGACCCAGTACTTC
TRBJ2-5 | NA | TRBV7-2 | NA | CASSTRPPISLKYF | TGTGCCAGCAGCACTCGACCCCCCATAAGTCTTAAGTACTTC
TRBJ1-6 | NA | TRBV19 | NA | CATRGRDVYNSPLHF | TGTGCCACCAGGGGCAGGGATGTCTATAATTCACCCCTCCACTTT
TRBJ1-1 | NA | TRBV19 | NA | CASSSAGPGDTEAFF | TGTGCCAGTAGTAGTGCGGGGCCGGGGGACACTGAAGCTTTCTTT
TRBJ1-2 | NA | TRBV28 | TRBD1 | CASSFEGAVGPADGYTF | TGTGCCAGCAGTTTTGAGGGGGCGGTGGGGCCAGCGGATGGCTACACCTTC
TRBJ1-2 | few | TRBV5-5 | NA | CASSLQSHNYGYTF | TGTGCCAGCAGCTTACAGTCTCATAACTATGGCTACACCTTC
TRBJ2-3 | NA | TRBV14 | NA | CASSQVTGSTDTQYF | TGTGCCAGCAGCCAAGTCACGGGGAGCACAGATACGCAGTATTTT
TRBJ2-5 | NA | TRBV7-2 | NA | CASSLLGQPETQYF | TGTGCCAGCAGCTTATTAGGACAGCCAGAGACCCAGTACTTC
TRBJ2-3 | NA | TRBV7-3 | NA | CASSLTGRVSTDTQYF | TGTGCCAGCAGCTTAACTGGCAGGGTTAGCACAGATACGCAGTATTTT
TRBJ1-2 | NA | TRBV14 | NA | CASSQVRSGYTF | TGTGCCAGCAGCCAAGTAAGATCGGGCTACACCTTC
TRBJ1-1 | once | TRBV7-9 | NA | CASSLIIRGARAFF | TGTGCCAGCAGCTTAATCATCCGGGGGGCTAGGGCTTTCTTT
TRBJ1-2 | NA | TRBV6-5 | NA | CASSFGGSNGYTF | TGTGCCAGCAGTTTTGGAGGGTCCAATGGCTACACCTTC
TRBJ1-2 | NA | TRBV19 | NA | CASSPKGVYYGYTF | TGTGCCAGTAGTCCCAAGGGGGTTTACTATGGCTACACCTTC
TRBJ1-1 | NA | TRBV19 | TRBD1 | CASSMNRGQNTEAFF | TGTGCCAGTAGTATGAACAGGGGGCAGAACACTGAAGCTTTCTTT
TRBJ1-2 | NA | TRBV3-1/TRBV3-2 | NA | CASSHDSEDNGYTF | TGTGCCAGCAGCCATGACAGTGAAGATAATGGCTACACCTTC
TRBJ2-3 | NA | TRBV4-2 | TRBD2 | CASSSSRTSRADTQYF | TGTGCCAGCAGCTCTTCCCGGACTAGTAGGGCAGATACGCAGTATTTT
TRBJ2-7 | NA | TRBV7-9 | TRBD1 | CASSLTDRSYEQYF | TGTGCCAGCAGCTTAACGGACAGGTCCTACGAGCAGTACTTC
TRBJ1-5 | once | TRBV10-3 | TRBD1 | CAISEWGQVDQPQHF | TGTGCCATCAGTGAGTGGGGACAGGTAGATCAGCCCCAGCATTTT